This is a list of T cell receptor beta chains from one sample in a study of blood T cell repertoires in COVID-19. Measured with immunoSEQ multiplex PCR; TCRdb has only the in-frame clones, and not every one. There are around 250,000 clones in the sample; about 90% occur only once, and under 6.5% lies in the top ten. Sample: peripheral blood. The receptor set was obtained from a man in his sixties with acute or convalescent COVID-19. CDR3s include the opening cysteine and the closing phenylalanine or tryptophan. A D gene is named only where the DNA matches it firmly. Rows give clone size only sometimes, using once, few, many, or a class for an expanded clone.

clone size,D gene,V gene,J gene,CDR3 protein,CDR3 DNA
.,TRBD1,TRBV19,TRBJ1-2,CASSSADSRDRLYGYTF,TGTGCCAGTAGTTCCGCCGACTCTCGGGACAGGCTTTATGGCTACACCTTC
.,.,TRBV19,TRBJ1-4,CARDRTGHDAGEKLFF,TGTGCCAGGGACCGCACAGGCCACGACGCAGGTGAAAAACTGTTTTTT
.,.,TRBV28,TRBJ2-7,CASSFPMGAGASEQYF,TGTGCCAGCAGTTTCCCAATGGGGGCGGGAGCCTCCGAGCAGTACTTC
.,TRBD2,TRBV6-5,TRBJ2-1,CASSPTSGRYNEQFF,TGTGCCAGCAGCCCCACTAGCGGGAGGTACAATGAGCAGTTCTTC
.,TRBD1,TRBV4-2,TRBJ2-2,CASSQGGTGDGGELFF,TGTGCCAGCAGCCAAGGGGGGACAGGGGATGGCGGGGAGCTGTTTTTT
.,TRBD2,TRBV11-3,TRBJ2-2,CASSPQRGAGELFF,TGTGCCAGCAGCCCGCAACGGGGGGCCGGGGAGCTGTTTTTT
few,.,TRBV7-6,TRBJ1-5,CASSLAGDQPQHF,TGTGCCAGCAGCTTAGCGGGCGATCAGCCCCAGCATTTT
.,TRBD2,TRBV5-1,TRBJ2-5,CASSLNKAGGPGTQYF,TGCGCCAGCAGCTTGAATAAAGCGGGAGGGCCAGGGACCCAGTACTTC
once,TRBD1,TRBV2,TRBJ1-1,CASIPQSGTGSTEAFF,TGTGCCAGCATACCGCAATCCGGGACAGGGAGCACTGAAGCTTTCTTT
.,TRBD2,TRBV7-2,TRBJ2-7,CASSLGGTSGKRQYF,TGTGCCAGCAGCTTAGGGGGGACTAGCGGGAAAAGGCAGTACTTC
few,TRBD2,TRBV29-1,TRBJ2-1,CSVWGRAENEQFF,TGCAGCGTCTGGGGGAGGGCCGAGAATGAGCAGTTCTTC
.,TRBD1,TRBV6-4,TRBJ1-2,CASSDYPNDRGYGYTF,TGTGCCAGCAGTGACTACCCTAATGACAGGGGGTATGGCTACACCTTC
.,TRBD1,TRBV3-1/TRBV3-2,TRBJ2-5,CASSLLTGAETQYF,TGTGCCAGCAGCCTGCTAACAGGGGCCGAGACCCAGTACTTC
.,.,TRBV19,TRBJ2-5,CASSIAGETQYF,TGTGCCAGTAGTATCGCGGGAGAGACCCAGTACTTC
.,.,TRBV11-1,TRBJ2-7,CASSLELLYEQYF,TGTGCCAGCAGCTTAGAACTACTCTACGAGCAGTACTTC
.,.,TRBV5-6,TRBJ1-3,CASNPGGPVLSGNTIYF,TGTGCCAGCAACCCCGGCGGGCCAGTCCTCTCTGGAAACACCATATATTTT
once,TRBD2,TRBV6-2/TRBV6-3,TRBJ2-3,CASSYSGPSGSDTQYF,TGTGCCAGCAGTTACTCGGGCCCTAGCGGGAGCGATACGCAGTATTTT
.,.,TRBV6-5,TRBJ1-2,CASSRGDYGYTF,TGTGCCAGCAGCCGGGGAGACTATGGCTACACCTTC
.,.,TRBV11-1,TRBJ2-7,CASSLQGYEQYF,TGTGCCAGCAGCTTACAGGGCTACGAGCAGTACTTC
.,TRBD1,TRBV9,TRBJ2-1,CASSAFEQGIPHNEQFF,TGTGCCAGCAGCGCCTTCGAACAGGGGATTCCCCACAATGAGCAGTTCTTC
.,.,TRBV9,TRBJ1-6,CASSVEAGHNSPLHF,TGTGCCAGCAGCGTAGAAGCAGGGCACAATTCACCCCTCCACTTT